A single sample is the source of the 20 T cell receptor beta chains below, sequenced in a study of CD8+ T cells in alopecia areata. Reverse transcribed after extraction, RNA yielded cDNA as the sequencing template. The protocol was immunoSEQ multiplex PCR, while the TCRdb copy is restricted to in-frame clones and leaves out a portion. The repertoire includes over 120,000 clones, around 49% of them detected once, and roughly 0.99% sits in the top ten. The starting material was CD4+ T cells sorted from blood, obtained at week 0. The receptors here all came from a human donor with alopecia areata.

The table lists this clone with a few counts. CDR3 sequence: CASSLAGRGAEDTQYF. The CDR3 nucleotides are TGCGCCAGCAGCTTGGCCGGGCGCGGGGCGGAGGATACGCAGTATTTT. The J gene is TRBJ2-3, the V gene TRBV5-1, with D maybe TRBD2 (6 bases). Germline loops: CDR1 SGHRS, CDR2 YFSETQ. The CDR3 has 16 residues. V lost 0 bases and J 6 bases, leaving 17 bases between the germline ends.

In its sample, this clone was seen a few times. The V and J genes are TRBV9 and TRBJ2-7; a weak D match, TRBD2 (5 bases). Trimming took 3 bases from V and 2 from J, leaving 18 bases between them. The germline V gene has CDR1 SGDLS and CDR2 YYNGEE. The CDR3 totals 16 residues. CDR3 bases: TGTGCCAGCAGCGCGGGATTTCCGGGCACCCCCTACGAGCAGTACTTC. It encodes CASSAGFPGTPYEQYF.

The V and J genes are TRBV4-1 and TRBJ1-1, with 8 bases aligning to TRBD1. Germline V CDR1 and CDR2: MGHRA, YSYEKL. Trimming at V came to 2 bases and at J to 5 bases, leaving 7 bases not matched to a gene. There are 15 residues in the CDR3. Here the CDR3 reads CASSQPQGAGTEAFF. The CDR3 DNA reads TGCGCCAGCAGCCAACCCCAGGGGGCAGGAACTGAAGCTTTCTTT.

This clone has a count of ten or more. This rearrangement joins TRBV4-2 to TRBJ2-7, with 9 bases lining up with TRBD2. The V and J ends lost 5 bases and 6 bases, in that order; junction bases with no gene match: 5. This CDR3 comprises 13 residues. CDR1 is LGHNA and CDR2 is YNFKEQ in the germline V gene. The CDR3 protein is CASSERLAVEQYF. The CDR3 nucleotides are TGTGCCAGCAGCGAGAGACTAGCGGTCGAGCAGTACTTC.

The gene calls are TRBV5-1 and TRBJ1-2; TRBD1 agrees at 7 bases. The CDR3 covers 14 residues. Unmatched junction bases numbered 7, after V lost 4 bases and J lost 4 bases. Germline values: CDR1 SGHRS, CDR2 YFSETQ. The CDR3 spells CASSLDRVLYGYTF. Here the CDR3 DNA reads TGCGCCAGCAGCCTTGACAGGGTCCTCTATGGCTACACCTTC.

This clone was found a few times. The J gene is TRBJ1-2, the V gene TRBV5-4; D is undetermined. The CDR3 runs to 15 residues. V dropped 0 bases and J dropped 5 bases, with 14 bases sitting between them. From germline, CDR1 is SGHNT and CDR2 YYREEE (reference sequence). The CDR3 nucleotides read TGTGCCAGCAGCTTGGGGCCGGGAAAACAATATGGCTACACCTTC. As protein: CASSLGPGKQYGYTF.

In its sample, this clone was seen a few times. This chain connects TRBV28 to TRBJ2-7; D unresolved. The germline V gene has CDR1 MDHEN and CDR2 SYDVKM. Trimming shortened V by 2 bases and J by 4 bases, and 9 bases separated the two germline ends. This CDR3 is built from 13 residues. As DNA, the CDR3 is TGTGCCAGCAGTTTACCGGCCCTTTACGAGCAGTACTTC. Translating gives CASSLPALYEQYF.

The V call is TRBV29-1, the J call TRBJ1-2, with 8 positions matching TRBD1. With 0 bases clipped from V and 4 bases from J, the junction kept 10 bases outside the gene matches. Germline assignment: CDR1 SQVTM and CDR2 ANQGSEA. The CDR3 consists of 16 residues. CDR3 nucleotide sequence: TGCAGCGTTGAAGAGGGGGGACAGGTATTCAGCTATGGCTACACCTTC. It translates to CSVEEGGQVFSYGYTF. Full variable domain (remainder filled in from reference TRBV29-1 and TRBJ1-2): SAVISQKPSRDICQRGTSLTIQCQVDSQVTMMFWYRQQPGQSLTLIATANQGSEATYESGFVIDKFPISRPNLTFSTLTVSNMSPEDSSIYLCSVEEGGQVFSYGYTFGSGTRLTVV.

The V call is TRBV4-1, the J call TRBJ2-4; 7 bases agree with TRBD2. The CDR3 loop spans 18 amino acids. Trimming took 6 bases from V and 1 from J; bases not matched to a gene: 15. Germline CDR1 MGHRA, CDR2 YSYEKL. This CDR3 is CASSLGSASGAAKNIQYF. CDR3 nucleotide sequence: TGCGCCAGCAGTCTGGGGAGTGCTAGCGGAGCCGCCAAAAACATTCAGTACTTC.

This chain links TRBV5-1 with TRBJ2-1, with 8 nucleotides matching TRBD2. V gave up 0 bases and J gave up 7 bases; unmatched junction bases: 9. Germline V gives CDR1 SGHRS, CDR2 YFSETQ. The CDR3 contains 16 residues. CDR3 DNA: TGCGCCAGCAGCTTGGTTCCGGGAGGGCCTGGTAATGAGCAGTTCTTC. This gives the protein CASSLVPGGPGNEQFF.

The J gene is TRBJ2-3, the V gene TRBV9; 7 positions agree with TRBD1. The CDR3 has 18 amino acids. Losses at the gene ends were 1 base for V and 0 bases for J; bases not matched to a gene: 11. Germline V CDR1 and CDR2: SGDLS, YYNGEE. Here the CDR3 reads CASSVLDRTSSSTDTQYF. The CDR3 DNA reads as TGTGCCAGCAGCGTACTGGACAGGACGAGTTCTAGCACAGATACGCAGTATTTT.

V is TRBV29-1 and J is TRBJ2-1, with 8 bases lining up with TRBD2. Losses at the gene ends were 7 bases for V and 1 base for J; bases not matched to a gene: 12. The CDR3 runs 16 residues. In germline, CDR1 is SQVTM, CDR2 ANQGSEA. The CDR3 region has the DNA TGCAGCGATCGAAGGGGTAGCGGGATATCCTACAATGAGCAGTTCTTC. It yields the protein CSDRRGSGISYNEQFF.

The gene calls are TRBV6-6 and TRBJ2-7, with 12 bases identical to TRBD1. The CDR3 extends over 14 amino acids. Germline V gene sequence: CDR1 MNHNY, CDR2 SVGAGI (reference sequence). V gave up 6 bases and J gave up 4 bases; unmatched junction bases: 4. CDR3 loop: CASSRDRGLYEQYF. DNA for the CDR3: TGTGCCAGCAGCCGGGACAGGGGGCTATACGAGCAGTACTTC.

The V call is TRBV29-1, the J call TRBJ2-5, with D perhaps being TRBD1 or TRBD2 (6 bases each). The CDR3 spans 14 residues. Trimming shortened V by 4 bases and J by 8 bases, and 20 bases separated the two germline ends. Germline V CDR1 and CDR2: SQVTM, ANQGSEA. This chain's CDR3 is CSVVYMYGGITQYF. CDR3 DNA: TGCAGCGTTGTGTATATGTACGGGGGCATTACCCAGTACTTC.

This chain uses TRBV7-3 with TRBJ2-1; weak D call: TRBD2 (6 bases). The V end lost 5 bases, the J end lost 0 bases, and 11 bases lay between the germline ends. Germline V gene lookup returns CDR1 SGHTA and CDR2 FQGTGA. The CDR3 runs to 15 residues. The CDR3 region is CASSPGARSYNEQFF. CDR3 in DNA: TGTGCCAGCAGCCCGGGAGCGCGCTCCTACAATGAGCAGTTCTTC. Full variable domain (remainder filled in from reference TRBV7-3 and TRBJ2-1): GAGVSQTPSNKVTEKGKYVELRCDPISGHTALYWYRQSLGQGPEFLIYFQGTGAADDSGLPNDRFFAVRPEGSVSTLKIQRTERGDSAVYLCASSPGARSYNEQFFGPGTRLTVL.

The CDR3 region has the DNA TGTGCCAGCAGCTATCAATGGGACAGGGGATTATATGGCTACACCTTC. Its translation: CASSYQWDRGLYGYTF. V and J are TRBV13 and TRBJ1-2; 10 bases match TRBD1. The CDR3 spans 16 residues. After removal of 4 bases from V and 5 bases from J, the junction contained 10 bases not matched to a gene. CDR1 is PRHDT, CDR2 FYEKMQ, per germline (reference sequence).

This chain links TRBV7-2 with TRBJ2-3; D may be TRBD1 or TRBD2 (6 bases each). The ends were cut back, 4 bases at V and 5 bases at J, with 19 bases in the middle. The germline CDR1 and CDR2 sequences are SGHTA and FQGNSA. The CDR3 totals 16 residues. The chain's CDR3 is CASSSLGPGAGDTQYF. Written as DNA, the CDR3 is TGTGCCAGCAGCTCCTTGGGCCCGGGGGCTGGAGATACGCAGTATTTT.

V is TRBV30 and J is TRBJ2-7; no reliable D call. Germline V lookup: CDR1 GTSNPN, CDR2 SVGIG (reference sequence). Trimming stripped 5 bases from V and 3 bases from J, with 14 bases between. The CDR3 is 13 amino acids. The CDR3 region is CAWEAGPFYEQYF. The CDR3 nucleotides are TGTGCCTGGGAGGCCGGGCCTTTCTACGAGCAGTACTTC.

This clone was observed a handful of times. The same CDR3 can be traced to other DNA sequences in this sample. The chain links TRBV29-1 to TRBJ2-1; maybe TRBD2 (5 bases). V was cut by 3 bases and J by 7 bases, with 7 bases left in between. Germline CDR1 and CDR2: SQVTM and ANQGSEA. The CDR3 sequence is 11 residues long. The CDR3, as DNA: TGCAGCGTTGAGAGAGGGAATGAGCAGTTCTTC. This codes for CSVERGNEQFF.

This chain uses TRBV7-2 with TRBJ2-3, with D maybe TRBD1 (6 bases). This CDR3 region has 14 residues. Germline V lookup: CDR1 SGHTA, CDR2 FQGNSA. The V end lost 4 bases, the J end lost 1 base, and 9 bases lay between the germline ends. CDR3 in amino acids: CASSSQGGTDTQYF. Here the CDR3 DNA reads TGTGCCAGCAGCTCACAGGGCGGCACAGATACGCAGTATTTT.